Each of the 19 T cell receptor beta chains below was sequenced from the same sample in a study of blood T cell repertoires in COVID-19 (dated by TCRdb to the early 2020s). The library was obtained by the immunoSEQ multiplex PCR assay. TCRdb mirrors the immuneACCESS table, restricted to in-frame sequences. Some clones are absent from its copies; in checked studies, under half trace to an unresolved V gene, and the reason for the others is unknown. A total of some 150,000 clones appear in this sample, about nine tenths of them only once. The leading ten clones occupy about 2.3% of the sample. The sample was peripheral blood. Source of these receptors: a human donor in a cohort sampled during active COVID-19.

The chain recombines TRBV6-6 with TRBJ1-6; TRBD1 matches at 7 bases. The CDR3 is 16 amino acids. With V trimmed by 5 bases and J by 18 bases, 22 bases remained unmatched. CDR1 MNHNY and CDR2 SVGAGI come from the germline V gene (reference sequence). Here the CDR3 reads CASSKRGQDYNSFPHF. CDR3 nucleotides: TGTGCCAGCAGTAAACGTGGACAGGACTATAATTCATTTCCCCACTTT.

This chain links TRBV2 with TRBJ1-6; 7 nucleotides align to TRBD1. V shed 5 bases, J shed 0 bases, and the junction held 7 bases outside the gene matches. The CDR3 covers 17 residues. Germline CDR1 and CDR2: SNHLY and FYNNEI. This chain's CDR3 is CASSRKGTDSYNSPLHF. The CDR3 DNA reads TGTGCCAGCAGTCGGAAAGGGACAGACTCCTATAATTCACCCCTCCACTTT.

This chain uses TRBV6-1 with TRBJ2-7; 9 bases are shared with TRBD2. The V and J ends lost 2 bases and 7 bases, in that order; junction bases with no gene match: 18. The CDR3 covers 18 residues. Germline V gives CDR1 MNHNS, CDR2 SASEGT. The CDR3 protein is CASSENWGGGSGSEEQYF. The CDR3 DNA is TGTGCCAGCAGTGAAAACTGGGGGGGCGGTAGCGGGAGTGAAGAGCAGTACTTC.

This clone showed up just a few times. The gene calls are TRBV19 and TRBJ1-5; 8 bases agree with TRBD1. Trimming took 4 bases from V and 7 from J; bases not matched to a gene: 12. Germline values: CDR1 LNHDA, CDR2 SQIVND (reference sequence). The CDR3 consists of 16 residues. The CDR3 DNA is TGTGCCAGTAGTAGACCTTCCGGGACAGGCCGGCAGCCCCAGCATTTT. Translating it yields CASSRPSGTGRQPQHF.

The rearrangement links TRBV9 to TRBJ1-6; 10 nucleotides agree with TRBD1. Germline V CDR1 and CDR2: SGDLS, YYNGEE. The CDR3 is made up of 16 amino acids. J gave up 4 bases and V 4 bases, and 5 bases lay outside the gene matches. The CDR3 protein is CASSKGQGRYNSPLHF. The CDR3 DNA reads as TGTGCCAGCAGCAAGGGACAGGGGCGGTATAATTCACCCCTCCACTTT.

The chain couples TRBV6-5 to TRBJ2-4; D perhaps matches TRBD1 (6 bases). The CDR3 extends over 14 amino acids. The V and J ends lost 6 bases and 4 bases respectively, with 13 bases between them. Germline V gene data show CDR1 as MNHEY and CDR2 as SVGAGI. CDR3: CASRVHRDKNIQYF. The CDR3 DNA reads TGTGCCAGCAGAGTGCACAGGGATAAAAACATTCAGTACTTC.

V usage is TRBV30 and J usage is TRBJ2-6, with a possible D match to TRBD1 (6 bases). Per the germline V gene, CDR1 is GTSNPN and CDR2 is SVGIG (reference sequence). The ends were cut back, 0 bases at V and 3 bases at J, with 6 bases in the middle. The CDR3 length is 14 residues. The CDR3 loop is CAWSVGGGANVLTF. CDR3 DNA sequence: TGTGCCTGGAGTGTAGGGGGTGGGGCCAACGTCCTGACTTTC.

The chain carries TRBV5-1 and TRBJ2-2; D call uncertain. CDR3 size: 15 residues. CDR1 SGHRS and CDR2 YFSETQ come from the germline V gene. Trimming took 4 bases from V and 0 from J, leaving 10 bases between them. As DNA, the CDR3 is TGCGCCAGCAGCGTCTCGCGGACGAACACCGGGGAGCTGTTTTTT. This sequence encodes CASSVSRTNTGELFF.

The chain carries TRBV11-2 and TRBJ2-5, with D possibly being TRBD2 (6 bases). The V gene's germline CDR1 is SGHAT and CDR2 FQNNGV. Trimming took 1 base from V and 5 from J, leaving 11 bases between them. The CDR3 consists of 14 residues. The CDR3 loop is CASSLGGSGETQYF. Written as DNA, the CDR3 is TGTGCCAGCAGCTTAGGAGGGAGCGGGGAGACCCAGTACTTC.

V gene TRBV19 combines with J gene TRBJ2-2, with TRBD2 matching over 14 bases. The CDR3 has 19 amino acids. Unmatched junction bases numbered 13, after V lost 7 bases and J lost 3 bases. Germline CDR1 reads LNHDA; CDR2 reads SQIVND (reference sequence). Here the CDR3 DNA reads TGTGCCAGTAAAACCCCGGGACTAGCGGGAGTTTTCGACACCGGGGAGCTGTTTTTT. Amino acids: CASKTPGLAGVFDTGELFF.

The rearrangement links TRBV18 to TRBJ2-2; tentative D call: TRBD2 (5 bases). The ends were cut back, 3 bases at V and 6 bases at J, with 8 bases in the middle. Germline V gives CDR1 KGHSH, CDR2 LQKENI. This CDR3 is built from 13 residues. The chain's CDR3 is CASSPSAAGELFF. The CDR3 DNA is TGTGCCAGCTCACCTAGCGCCGCCGGGGAGCTGTTTTTT.

The chain couples TRBV25-1 to TRBJ2-7; 7 nucleotides match TRBD2. CDR1 is MGHDK, CDR2 SYGVNS, per germline. V trimming: 0 bases; J trimming: 0 bases; junction bases outside the gene matches: 2. This CDR3 region has 15 residues. The CDR3 loop is CASSEYRGVSYEQYF. The CDR3, as DNA: TGTGCCAGCAGTGAATATCGGGGGGTCTCCTACGAGCAGTACTTC.

The gene calls are TRBV6-1 and TRBJ1-2; maybe TRBD1 (6 bases). The CDR3 has 16 residues. Germline-derived CDR1 and CDR2 are MNHNS and SASEGT. V dropped 4 bases and J dropped 6 bases, with 21 bases sitting between them. The CDR3 DNA follows: TGTGCCAGCAGTGGACAGGTCCCCCGGAAAGGGGATGGCTACACCTTC. It yields the protein CASSGQVPRKGDGYTF.

About this clone itself: The sample contains more than one DNA sequence encoding this CDR3. The rearrangement joins TRBV18 to TRBJ2-5; 7 positions match TRBD1. CDR3 size: 13 residues. The germline CDR1 and CDR2 sequences are KGHSH and LQKENI. The J segment lost 3 bases and the V segment lost 3 bases, leaving 1 base of the junction unmatched. Written as DNA, the CDR3 is TGTGCCAGCTCACCTGGACAGGAAGAGACCCAGTACTTC. Residues: CASSPGQEETQYF.

The rearrangement uses TRBV7-9 and TRBJ1-4, with D uncertain. The CDR3 contains 13 residues. Trimming pared 1 base from V and 7 bases from J, leaving 7 bases between. The germline V gene has CDR1 SEHNR and CDR2 FQNEAQ (reference sequence). This CDR3 reads CASSLVTFEKLFF. The CDR3 DNA reads TGTGCCAGCAGCTTAGTAACATTTGAAAAACTGTTTTTT.

The V gene is TRBV28, the J gene TRBJ2-7; weak D call: TRBD2 (5 bases). The CDR3 has 13 amino acids. V lost 3 bases, J lost 5 bases, and 11 bases lay in between. CDR1 and CDR2 (germline): MDHEN, SYDVKM. This CDR3 reads CASSFTRGNEQYF. The DNA for the CDR3 is TGTGCCAGCAGTTTCACCCGGGGTAACGAGCAGTACTTC.

The chain recombines TRBV6-2 or TRBV6-3 with TRBJ1-5; D is undetermined. This CDR3 has 15 residues. The V end lost 5 bases, the J end lost 6 bases, and 17 bases lay between the germline ends. The V gene's germline CDR1 is MNHEY and CDR2 SVGEGT. In DNA, the CDR3 is TGTGCCAGCAGTAGAAGGAGGGAACTGGGTCAGCCCCAGCATTTT. This sequence encodes CASSRRRELGQPQHF.

This chain links TRBV29-1 with TRBJ1-3; D not resolved. The CDR3 runs 14 residues. Trimming took 4 bases from V and 2 from J, leaving 12 bases between them. The V gene's germline CDR1 is SQVTM and CDR2 ANQGSEA. CDR3: CSVGWGEAGNTIYF. The DNA of the CDR3 is TGCAGCGTTGGTTGGGGAGAAGCTGGAAACACCATATATTTT.

This clone was seen a handful of times. The chain couples TRBV5-6 to TRBJ2-3, with D perhaps matching TRBD2 (5 bases). Trimming stripped 0 bases from V and 1 base from J, with 9 bases between. The CDR3 sequence is 15 residues long. Per germline, CDR1 SGHDT and CDR2 YYEEEE. CDR3 DNA sequence: TGTGCCAGCAGCTTGGATGTTAGCGGCACAGATACGCAGTATTTT. This sequence encodes CASSLDVSGTDTQYF.